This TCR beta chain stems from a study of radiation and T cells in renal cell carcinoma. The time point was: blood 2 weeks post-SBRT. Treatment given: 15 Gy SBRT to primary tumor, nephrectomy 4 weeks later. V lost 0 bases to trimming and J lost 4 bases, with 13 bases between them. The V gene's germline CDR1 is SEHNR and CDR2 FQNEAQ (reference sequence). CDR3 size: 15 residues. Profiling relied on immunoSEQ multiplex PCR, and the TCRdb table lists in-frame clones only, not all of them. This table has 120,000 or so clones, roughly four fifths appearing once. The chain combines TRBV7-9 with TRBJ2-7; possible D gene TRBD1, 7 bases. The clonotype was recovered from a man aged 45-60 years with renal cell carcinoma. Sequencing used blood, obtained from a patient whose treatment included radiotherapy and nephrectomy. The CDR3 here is CASSLAVQGGYEQYF. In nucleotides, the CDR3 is TGTGCCAGCAGCTTAGCGGTCCAGGGGGGATACGAGCAGTACTTC.